Detailed here is one T cell receptor (beta chain). It has no known antigen specificity. Base-call qualities are not available, and no considerably larger clone is one nucleotide away. TCRbeta CDR3 regions were amplified from genomic DNA using the immunoSEQ Assay, a bias-controlled multiplex PCR. As for the original processing: Within the assay, amplification of reference gene primers was used to estimate how many nucleated cells each sample contained. To quantify the absolute abundance of each unique TCRbeta CDR3 rearrangement, sequence reads were collapsed and filtered. Productive Simpson clonality was computed per sample as the square root of Simpson's diversity index over productive rearrangements. TCRdb mirrors the immuneACCESS table, restricted to in-frame sequences. Some clones are absent from its copies; in checked studies, under half trace to an unresolved V gene, and the reason for the others is unknown. The V and J calls and clone size come from that table; D and trimming were worked out from the DNA. The sample table lists approximately 110,000 clones, 69% of them with a count of one. Jointly, the top ten make up approximately 6.2% of the sample.

The collaborating institutions used their own protocols to collect whole blood in K2EDTA tubes. For TCRbeta analysis, collaborator samples were shipped as frozen whole blood, as isolated PBMCs, or as DNA extracted from either sample type. This sample is drawn from a study of blood T cell repertoires in COVID-19 (dated by TCRdb to about 2020). As for the study more broadly: Samples covering the acute and convalescent phases of COVID-19 were provided by collaborators in the United States, Italy and Spain. The material from the prospective study consisted of cDNA or gDNA derived from T cells, B-cell-depleted T cells, or PBMCs. Deeply sampled blood TCRbeta repertoires from subjects exposed to, actively infected with, or recovered from COVID-19 were included in the dataset. The repertoires were released in a freely available public database intended as a resource for research on the immune response to SARS-CoV-2. Samples were obtained from the ongoing ImmuneRACE study (first 160 participants) and from about 1,300 subjects provided by 6 global collaborators. Sample metadata almost always included a de-identified subject ID, COVID-19 status, age in years and sex. Where available, HLA class I and class II types were obtained from metadata supplied by the sample provider rather than from assay-based typing. What the work shows at the level of the full study, not this receptor alone: The quantity of clinical and demographic metadata differed by source and by participant and was supplied without curation.

The source material was peripheral blood. The source is an elderly man with acute or convalescent COVID-19.

CDR3 reads: CASSGGGGQETQYF. The DNA sequence is TGTGCCAGCAGTGGCGGGGGGGGGCAAGAGACCCAGTACTTC. This receptor chain uses TRBV2 and TRBJ2-5; 9 junctional bases match TRBD2. The CDR3, from cysteine to phenylalanine, totals 14 residues. Only the CDR3 region is kept as DNA, spanning 42 bases read in frame from base 1. V and J are trimmed by 4 bases and 2 bases, and the gene matches miss 2 bases of the junction. In the germline V gene, CDR1 corresponds to SNHLY and CDR2 to FYNNEI. With the rest looked up from the reference TRBV2 and TRBJ2-5 genes rather than sequenced, the full variable domain is EPEVTQTPSHQVTQMGQEVILRCVPISNHLYFYWYRQILGQKVEFLVSFYNNEISEKSEIFDDQFSVERPDGSNFTLKIRSTKLEDSAMYFCASSGGGGQETQYFGPGTRLLVL.